This T cell receptor (beta chain) emerged from a study of cytomegalovirus exposure and HLA in healthy donors. Regarding the study as a whole: CMV antigen specificity was confirmed in vitro for a few CMV-associated chains.

On this clone: The antigen remains undetermined.

Assay used: immunoSEQ multiplex PCR; TCRdb lists only in-frame clones, some missing. The repertoire includes around 250,000 clones, around 91% of them detected once, and 3% to 3.5% sits in the top ten. The donors were members of the validation cohort comprising over a hundred subjects, separate from the roughly 700-subject first cohort. CDR3 length: 13 amino acids. Between the trimmed V and J ends, which lost 7 bases and 6 bases, there was a span of 12 bases. Germline CDR1 and CDR2: MNHNS and SASEGT. The rearrangement links TRBV6-1 to TRBJ2-2; D unresolved. Material: PBMCs. The clonotype was recovered from a woman aged 25 to 45 in good health and CMV-seronegative. The CDR3 loop is CASTQKGSGELFF. The DNA of the CDR3 is TGTGCCAGCACCCAAAAGGGTTCCGGGGAGCTGTTTTTT.